The 3 T cell receptor beta chains reported below all come from one sample, sequenced in a study of response to subunit inactivated influenza vaccine. TCRdb fed the RT-PCR reads into MiXCR, producing one record per CDR3 protein. Of almost 250,000 distinct CDR3 sequences listed, 9% to 15% were seen once; the top ten hold approximately 7.8%. Specimen: non-naive T cells sorted from PBMCs, collected 14 to 15 days before vaccination. All receptors come from a man in his forties or fifties who received an inactivated influenza vaccine.

This clonotype has at least ten counts. The rearrangement links TRBV6-2 or TRBV6-3 to TRBJ2-3; perhaps D is TRBD1 or TRBD2 (5 bases each). The CDR3 is 19 amino acids. Germline V gives CDR1 MNHEY, CDR2 SVGEGT. Between the trimmed V and J ends, which lost 1 base and 4 bases, there was a span of 24 bases. The CDR3 DNA sequence: TGTGCCAGCAGTTACTTTCTACCGGGACCGCCGAACAATGCAGATACGCAGTATTTT. It is translated as CASSYFLPGPPNNADTQYF.

This clonotype was detected only a few times. The chain is built from TRBV4-1 and TRBJ1-3, with D tentatively TRBD1 (6 bases). The CDR3 totals 18 residues. Between the trimmed V and J ends, which lost 1 base and 4 bases, there was a span of 20 bases. Germline V gene sequence: CDR1 MGHRA, CDR2 YSYEKL. The CDR3: CASSQGGDRTTQGNTIYF. The DNA of the CDR3 is TGCGCCAGCAGCCAAGGGGGCGACAGGACCACTCAGGGAAACACCATATATTTT.

This clonotype has only a few counts. The chain combines TRBV19 with TRBJ2-5; possibly TRBD1 for D (6 bases). CDR1 is LNHDA, CDR2 SQIVND, per germline (reference sequence). V was pared by 4 bases and J by 9 bases, with 21 bases between. The CDR3 is made up of 15 amino acids. The DNA for the CDR3 is TGTGCCAGTAGTACTGGACAAATTTCCCAGGGGTCCCAGTACTTC. Residues: CASSTGQISQGSQYF.